These 26 T cell receptor beta chains originate from one sample sequenced in a study of T cells after yellow fever vaccination (dated by TCRdb to between 2018 and 2021). The sample's treatment or condition label, decoded: live attenuated yellow fever vaccine strain. Library prep was done by 5' RACE. Instrument used: Illumina NovaSeq 6000. TCRdb applied fastp at Q25 and MiXCR to the public reads, then kept only in-frame beta chains. CDR3 protein duplicates are merged, each entry listing the most common genes and DNA. The table for this sample lists roughly 350,000 distinct CDR3 sequences; roughly 4.3% of them were counted only once. Around 25% of the sample goes to the ten largest clones. Source: PBMCs, taken 5 days after the yellow fever booster vaccination. The origin of the receptors is a young man who received the YFV17D yellow fever vaccine.

This chain connects TRBV4-3 to TRBJ2-5, with D hard to call. V shed 1 base and J shed 4 bases, with 13 bases lying between them. This CDR3 region has 15 residues. Germline V gene sequence: CDR1 LGHNA, CDR2 YSLEER. This CDR3 is CASSQGREGLETQYF. In nucleotides, the CDR3 is TGCGCCAGCAGCCAAGGAAGGGAAGGATTAGAGACCCAGTACTTC.

There are a few counts of this clonotype. This chain links TRBV20-1 with TRBJ2-5; D tentatively fits TRBD1 or TRBD2 (5 bases each). V was trimmed by 2 bases and J by 5 bases, leaving 18 bases between them. The CDR3 extends over 15 amino acids. CDR1 DFQATT and CDR2 SNEGSKA come from the germline V gene (reference sequence). CDR3 nucleotide sequence: TGCAGTGCTAGATCGGTTACAGAGGGGCGGGAGACCCAGTACTTC. This encodes CSARSVTEGRETQYF.

V is TRBV7-9 and J is TRBJ2-7, with D uncertain. The CDR3 runs to 14 residues. V was trimmed by 0 bases and J by 1 base, leaving 7 bases between them. The germline V gene encodes CDR1 SEHNR and CDR2 FQNEAQ (reference sequence). The DNA for the CDR3 is TGTGCCAGCAGCTTAGCCGAAGGGTCCTACGAGCAGTACGTC. Its translation is CASSLAEGSYEQYV.

The rearrangement joins TRBV5-4 to TRBJ2-5, with D maybe TRBD2 (5 bases). This CDR3 has 15 amino acids. Germline V gene sequence: CDR1 SGHNT, CDR2 YYREEE (reference sequence). V was shortened by 1 base and J by 5 bases, with 15 bases between the two germline ends. CDR3 bases: TGTGCCAGCAGCTTGCGAGTAGCGACTGGGGAGACCCAGTACTTC. Translated, it gives CASSLRVATGETQYF. The full variable domain, completed using reference TRBV5-4 and TRBJ2-5, is ETGVTQSPTHLIKTRGQQVTLRCSSQSGHNTVSWYQQALGQGPQFIFQYYREEENGRGNFPPRFSGLQFPNYSSELNVNALELDDSALYLCASSLRVATGETQYFGPGTRLLVL.

The sample holds many counts of this clonotype. This chain links TRBV7-2 with TRBJ1-1; D unclear. The CDR3 has 14 amino acids. Germline assignment: CDR1 SGHTA and CDR2 FQGNSA. V was clipped by 2 bases and J by 5 bases, with 12 bases between them. The CDR3 loop reads CASSLYDSGTEAFF. In DNA form, the CDR3 reads TGTGCCAGCAGCTTATACGACTCGGGGACTGAAGCTTTCTTT.

V usage is TRBV10-3 and J usage is TRBJ1-5, with unresolved D. Trimming stripped 0 bases from V and 11 bases from J, with 11 bases between. Germline assignment: CDR1 ENHRY and CDR2 SYGVKD. The CDR3 consists of 13 residues. CDR3 sequence: CAISESGSSSQHF. The DNA of the CDR3 is TGTGCCATCAGTGAGTCTGGGTCCTCCTCCCAGCATTTT.

This clonotype was detected only a few times. The CDR3 loop is CASSLGRPTGELFF. In nucleotides, the CDR3 is TGTGCCAGCAGCTTGGGACGACCCACCGGGGAGCTGTTTTTT. The J gene is TRBJ2-2, the V gene TRBV7-3, with D perhaps being TRBD1 or TRBD2 (5 bases each). The CDR3 runs 14 residues. CDR1 is SGHTA and CDR2 is FQGTGA in the germline V gene. The V gene lost 3 bases and the J gene lost 4 bases, with 9 bases spanning the gap.

The V and J genes are TRBV5-6 and TRBJ2-6, with a possible D match to TRBD1 (5 bases). V lost 0 bases and J lost 2, with 15 bases in between. The CDR3 has 18 amino acids. Germline-derived CDR1 and CDR2 are SGHDT and YYEEEE. The CDR3 DNA is TGTGCCAGCAGCTTGGAAAGGGGTACTATAGCTGGGGCCAACGTCCTGACTTTC. Its protein product is CASSLERGTIAGANVLTF.

The chain is built from TRBV7-6 and TRBJ2-1; no clear D. The germline V gene has CDR1 SGHVS and CDR2 FNYEAQ. V was shortened by 5 bases and J by 3 bases, with 11 bases between the two germline ends. The CDR3 consists of 14 residues. CDR3 coding DNA: TGTGCCAGCAGCCGAACCGACAACTACAATGAGCAGTTCTTC. Protein product: CASSRTDNYNEQFF.

This clonotype was observed at least ten times. V usage is TRBV10-3 and J usage is TRBJ1-3, with a possible D match to TRBD1 (5 bases). The germline V and J ends were trimmed by 6 bases and 6 bases, with 15 bases remaining between them. There are 14 residues in the CDR3. Germline CDR1 reads ENHRY; CDR2 reads SYGVKD. The CDR3 region has the DNA TGTGCCATCAGCGACAGTACAGAGGAAAACACCATATATTTT. It translates to CAISDSTEENTIYF.

The table lists this clonotype with many counts. The V and J genes are TRBV5-5 and TRBJ2-2; TRBD1 might be the D (5 bases). The germline V and J ends were trimmed by 0 bases and 1 base, with 7 bases remaining between them. The germline V gene has CDR1 SGHKS and CDR2 YYEKEE (reference sequence). This CDR3 is 15 amino acids long. The CDR3: CASSLVGLNTGELFF. The DNA of the CDR3 is TGTGCCAGCAGCTTGGTGGGGCTGAACACCGGGGAGCTGTTTTTT.

This clonotype was recorded a few times. The V call is TRBV7-6, the J call TRBJ2-1, with 10 nucleotides matching TRBD2. Germline-derived CDR1 and CDR2 are SGHVS and FNYEAQ. V shed 5 bases and J 9 bases; nucleotides not matched to a gene: 10. The CDR3 covers 15 residues. Here the CDR3 reads CASSRGPSGGIEQFF. The CDR3 DNA follows: TGTGCCAGCAGCCGTGGGCCTAGCGGGGGAATTGAGCAGTTCTTC.

This clonotype has only a few counts. CDR3 coding DNA: TGCAGCGTTCAGCGGGGGCAGAACACCGGGGAGCTGTTTTTT. It specifies CSVQRGQNTGELFF. The genes are TRBV29-1 and TRBJ2-2; 8 bases match TRBD2. Germline V CDR1 and CDR2: SQVTM, ANQGSEA. The CDR3 spans 14 residues. Trimming at V came to 5 bases and at J to 1 base, leaving 3 bases not matched to a gene.

This clonotype was observed many times. V and J are TRBV18 and TRBJ2-1; TRBD1 agrees at 8 bases. J was trimmed by 2 bases and V by 3 bases; bases with no gene match: 6. Germline loops: CDR1 KGHSH, CDR2 LQKENI. The CDR3 contains 16 residues. The CDR3 region has the DNA TGTGCCAGCTCACCTATAGGACAGGGACCCTACAATGAGCAGTTCTTC. Translation gives CASSPIGQGPYNEQFF.

This clonotype was observed many times. The rearrangement links TRBV9 to TRBJ2-7; 9 bases are shared with TRBD1. Losses at the gene ends were 3 bases for V and 6 bases for J; bases not matched to a gene: 4. Germline V gives CDR1 SGDLS, CDR2 YYNGEE. The CDR3 runs to 13 residues. CDR3 sequence reads: CASSAGTGREQYF. The CDR3 DNA is TGTGCCAGCAGCGCCGGGACAGGGCGCGAGCAGTACTTC.

There are a few counts of this clonotype. This sequence joins TRBV4-1 and TRBJ1-1; D not certain. V dropped 4 bases and J dropped 1 base, with 16 bases sitting between them. This CDR3 has 16 amino acids. Germline-derived CDR1 and CDR2 are MGHRA and YSYEKL. CDR3 protein: CASSRKGGPSNTEAFF. CDR3 nucleotide sequence: TGCGCCAGCAGCCGCAAGGGAGGACCGTCGAACACTGAAGCTTTCTTT.

V usage is TRBV7-6 and J usage is TRBJ2-1; 8 nucleotides match TRBD2. V was pared by 0 bases and J by 2 bases, with 6 bases of the junction left unmatched. Germline CDR1 is SGHVS and CDR2 is FNYEAQ. This CDR3 spans 17 amino acids. The CDR3 reads CASSLAATSGTYNEQFF. The CDR3 DNA sequence: TGTGCCAGCAGCTTAGCAGCCACTAGCGGAACCTACAATGAGCAGTTCTTC.

This chain links TRBV7-9 with TRBJ2-3, with D perhaps TRBD1 (5 bases). Germline-derived CDR1 and CDR2 are SEHNR and FQNEAQ (reference sequence). This CDR3 is 13 amino acids long. Trimming shortened V by 5 bases and J by 4 bases, and 10 bases separated the two germline ends. The CDR3: CASSRRQPDTQYF. CDR3 nucleotides: TGTGCCAGCAGCAGGCGACAGCCAGATACGCAGTATTTT.

This rearrangement joins TRBV9 to TRBJ2-1; 11 positions match TRBD2. The CDR3 sequence is 14 residues long. Trimming removed 7 bases from V and 7 bases from J; junction bases left unmatched: 7. Per germline, CDR1 SGDLS and CDR2 YYNGEE. CDR3: CASARTSGSNEQFF. The CDR3 nucleotides read TGTGCCAGCGCAAGAACTAGCGGGAGTAATGAGCAGTTCTTC.

The rearrangement uses TRBV7-2 and TRBJ2-3; 8 bases agree with TRBD2. CDR1 is SGHTA, CDR2 FQGNSA, per germline. The CDR3 sequence is 13 residues long. With V trimmed by 4 bases and J by 8 bases, 5 bases remained unmatched. CDR3: CASSSESGGTQYF. CDR3 sequence (DNA): TGTGCCAGCAGCTCGGAAAGCGGGGGTACGCAGTATTTT. Full variable domain (outside the CDR3, taken from reference TRBV7-2 and TRBJ2-3): GAGVSQSPSNKVTEKGKDVELRCDPISGHTALYWYRQSLGQGLEFLIYFQGNSAPDKSGLPSDRFSAERTGGSVSTLTIQRTQQEDSAVYLCASSSESGGTQYFGPGTRLTVL.

This clonotype has just a few counts. The gene calls are TRBV7-8 and TRBJ1-5; 9 nucleotides match TRBD1. V trimming: 3 bases; J trimming: 4 bases; junction bases outside the gene matches: 4. From germline, CDR1 is SGHVS and CDR2 FQNEAQ. The CDR3 is 15 residues long. CDR3 coding DNA: TGTGCCAGCAGCTTGCGGGGACAGGGTAATCAGCCCCAGCATTTT. Translation: CASSLRGQGNQPQHF.

Only a few counts were recorded for this clonotype. The V and J genes are TRBV5-4 and TRBJ2-3; D unresolved. Per germline, CDR1 SGHNT and CDR2 YYREEE (reference sequence). This CDR3 region has 14 residues. Trimming removed 5 bases from V and 3 bases from J, with 13 bases in between. CDR3 DNA: TGTGCCAGCAGTAGGGCCTCGGCGACAGATACGCAGTATTTT. Translation: CASSRASATDTQYF.

The V gene is TRBV4-2, the J gene TRBJ2-4; 9 bases are shared with TRBD2. This CDR3 comprises 17 residues. V dropped 0 bases and J dropped 0; count of bases not matched to a gene: 3. CDR1 and CDR2 from the germline V gene are LGHNA and YNFKEQ. This CDR3 reads CASSQEAGGIAKNIQYF. CDR3 bases: TGTGCCAGCAGCCAAGAGGCGGGGGGGATAGCCAAAAACATTCAGTACTTC.

This clonotype was counted only a few times. This chain links TRBV7-9 with TRBJ2-5; 10 nucleotides align to TRBD2. CDR1 is SEHNR and CDR2 is FQNEAQ in the germline V gene (reference sequence). The length of the CDR3 is 16 residues. With 2 bases clipped from V and 4 bases from J, the junction kept 7 bases outside the gene matches. The CDR3 region is CASSLTASGGGETQYF. Here the CDR3 DNA reads TGTGCCAGCAGCTTAACGGCTAGCGGGGGAGGAGAGACCCAGTACTTC.

This clonotype was seen only a few times. This chain uses TRBV6-5 with TRBJ2-3; 10 bases are shared with TRBD2. Germline-derived CDR1 and CDR2 are MNHEY and SVGAGI. V trimming: 0 bases; J trimming: 2 bases; junction bases outside the gene matches: 5. The CDR3 is 17 amino acids. The CDR3 bases are TGTGCCAGCAGTTACTCGTGGCTAGCGGGGGTCACAGATACGCAGTATTTT. Its translation is CASSYSWLAGVTDTQYF.

This clonotype was seen repeatedly, ten times or more. This sequence joins TRBV6-5 and TRBJ1-5; possible D gene TRBD1, 5 bases. The V end lost 6 bases, the J end lost 4 bases, and 16 bases lay between the germline ends. There are 15 residues in the CDR3. In germline, CDR1 is MNHEY, CDR2 SVGAGI. CDR3 in amino acids: CASSPLGRGNQPQHF. The CDR3 nucleotides are TGTGCCAGCAGCCCTCTGGGGCGAGGGAATCAGCCCCAGCATTTT.